This T cell receptor beta chain was captured by sequencing in a study of blood T cell repertoires in COVID-19 (dated by TCRdb to the early 2020s). Regarding the study in general: Samples covering the acute and convalescent phases of COVID-19 were provided by collaborators in the United States, Italy and Spain. The prospective study material was composed of cDNA or gDNA derived from T cells, B-cell-depleted T cells, or PBMCs. Where available, HLA class I and class II types were taken from metadata supplied by the sample provider and were not determined by assay-based typing. Deeply sampled blood TCRbeta repertoires from subjects exposed to, actively infected with, or recovered from COVID-19 were included in the dataset. The repertoires were made available in a free public database intended to serve as a resource for research on the immune response to SARS-CoV-2. Sample metadata almost always included a de-identified subject ID, COVID-19 status, age in years and sex. The samples were drawn from the first 160 participants of the ongoing ImmuneRACE study and from 950 to 1,500 subjects provided by 6 global collaborators.

TCRbeta CDR3 regions were amplified from genomic DNA using the immunoSEQ Assay, a bias-controlled multiplex PCR. In the original analysis: The number of nucleated cells in each sample was estimated from the amplification of reference gene primers within the assay. To quantify the absolute abundance of each unique TCRbeta CDR3 rearrangement, sequence reads were collapsed and filtered. For each sample, productive Simpson clonality was calculated as the square root of Simpson's diversity index across productive rearrangements. Sourced from immuneACCESS, this table was stored by TCRdb with only in-frame sequences that have V and J called. A share of the clones is absent; for the studies checked, an unresolved V gene accounts for under half, and the remainder has no known explanation. From that table come the V and J calls and clone size; the DNA was used to work out D and trimming. The sample table contains 50,000 to 60,000 clones; only one count was recorded for 90% of them. The ten largest clones represent approximately 6.2% of the sample.

The cysteine opens and the phenylalanine closes a CDR3 of 13 amino acids. Left in the record is the CDR3 DNA by itself, 39 bases read in frame from the first base. V and J are truncated by 4 bases and 5 bases respectively, leaving an intervening sequence of 9 bases. Reading the germline V gene (reference sequence) gives CDR1 MNHNY and CDR2 SVGAGI. The collaborating institutions used their own protocols to collect whole blood in K2EDTA tubes. For TCRbeta analysis, collaborators shipped samples as frozen whole blood, isolated PBMCs, or DNA extracted from either of those sample types. Of note for this clone: It has no known antigen specificity. Per-nucleotide qualities are absent, and no much larger clonotype sits a single base away.

What the authors observed across the whole study: The quantity of clinical and demographic metadata differed by source and by participant and was supplied without curation.

The source is a man between 40 and 49 years old with acute or convalescent COVID-19. The V gene is TRBV6-6 and the J gene is TRBJ1-3; a tentative D call is TRBD1 (6 bases match). Sample: peripheral blood. The CDR3 corresponds to CASSSRGRNTIYF. The nucleotide sequence reads as follows: TGTGCCAGCAGTTCGAGGGGGAGAAACACCATATATTTT.